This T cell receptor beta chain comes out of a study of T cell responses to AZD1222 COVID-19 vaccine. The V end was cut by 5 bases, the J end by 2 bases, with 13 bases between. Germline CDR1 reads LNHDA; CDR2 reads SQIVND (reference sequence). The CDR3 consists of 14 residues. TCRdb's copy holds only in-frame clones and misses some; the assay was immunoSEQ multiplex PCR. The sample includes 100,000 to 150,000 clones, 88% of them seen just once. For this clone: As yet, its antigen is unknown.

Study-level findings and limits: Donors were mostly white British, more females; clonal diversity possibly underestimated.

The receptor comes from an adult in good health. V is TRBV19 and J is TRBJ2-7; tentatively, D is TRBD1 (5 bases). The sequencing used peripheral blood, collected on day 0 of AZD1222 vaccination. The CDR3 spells CASSEQALAYEQYF. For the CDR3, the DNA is TGTGCCAGTAGTGAACAGGCCCTCGCCTACGAGCAGTACTTC.